Sequencing of this TCR beta chain was carried out in a study of T cell responses to AZD1222 COVID-19 vaccine. Findings and caveats of the study: The CD4 TCRs associated with vaccination extended across spike and predominated at 160-218 and 743-854. There were mostly white British donors and more females than males, and clonal diversity was possibly underestimated.

With regard to this clone: Its antigen remains unknown.

Assay used: immunoSEQ multiplex PCR; TCRdb lists only in-frame clones, some missing. Found here are under 150,000 clones, about nine tenths of them singletons; the top ten hold more than 12%. Germline V gives CDR1 SGDLS, CDR2 YYNGEE. CDR3 length: 14 residues. V was clipped by 4 bases and J by 1 base; unmatched bases: 2. The receptor was derived from an adult in good health. Specimen: peripheral blood, collected on day 0 of AZD1222 vaccination. This chain uses TRBV9 with TRBJ2-3; the match to TRBD1 covers 8 bases. CDR3 DNA: TGTGCCAGCAGCCAGGACAGGGGCACAGATACGCAGTATTTT. Protein product: CASSQDRGTDTQYF.